These 19 T cell receptor beta chains were all obtained from the same sample, sequenced in a study of CD4 T cells in relation to SARS-CoV-2 and coronaviruses. Produced via immunoSEQ multiplex PCR; TCRdb's table is partial and in-frame only. The table lists around 70,000 clones, more than 75% of them singletons. The unexposed donors gave CD4+ T cells in about 2011-2018, prior to COVID-19. Sequencing input: memory CD4+ T cells from PBMCs. These receptors came from a human donor in good health.

The chain joins TRBV6-2 or TRBV6-3 to TRBJ2-3; 8 positions agree with TRBD1. Germline CDR1 reads MNHEY; CDR2 reads SVGEGT. The CDR3 runs to 16 residues. V lost 4 bases, J lost 3 bases, and 9 bases stayed unmatched. CDR3 coding DNA: TGTGCCAGCAGTTCCGGACAGGGTTTTAGAACAGATACGCAGTATTTT. The encoded protein is CASSSGQGFRTDTQYF.

The chain carries TRBV3-1 (or the pseudogene TRBV3-2) and TRBJ1-2; D unclear. Trimming removed 0 bases from V and 8 bases from J, with 7 bases in between. The germline V gene encodes CDR1 LGHDT and CDR2 YNNKEL (reference sequence). The CDR3 is made up of 12 amino acids. CDR3: CASSQDSEGYTF. Written as DNA, the CDR3 is TGTGCCAGCAGCCAAGACTCGGAAGGCTACACCTTC.

This clone was counted between two and nine times. The V gene is TRBV30, the J gene TRBJ1-1; D is uncertain. This CDR3 region has 13 residues. V dropped 3 bases and J dropped 4 bases, with 12 bases sitting between them. The germline CDR1 and CDR2 sequences are GTSNPN and SVGIG (reference sequence). The DNA for the CDR3 is TGTGCCTGGAGCCCGGGGAGGTTCACTGAAGCTTTCTTT. It translates to CAWSPGRFTEAFF.

The J gene is TRBJ2-7, the V gene TRBV24-1, with TRBD1 matching 9 bases. This CDR3 is built from 16 residues. Germline V lookup: CDR1 KGHDR, CDR2 SFDVKD. With V trimmed by 2 bases and J by 6 bases, 10 bases remained unmatched. CDR3 DNA: TGTGCCACCAGTGATTCCGGGACAGGGTCCTTCCGCGAGCAGTACTTC. It encodes CATSDSGTGSFREQYF.

The V and J genes are TRBV7-9 and TRBJ1-1; D unresolved. Germline CDR1 is SEHNR and CDR2 is FQNEAQ (reference sequence). CDR3 size: 11 residues. V gave up 4 bases and J gave up 4 bases, with 4 bases separating them. The CDR3 DNA follows: TGTGCCAGCAGCTCCAGCACTGAAGCTTTCTTT. Residues: CASSSSTEAFF.

This chain connects TRBV3-1 (or the pseudogene TRBV3-2) to TRBJ2-1; possible D gene TRBD2, 5 bases. This CDR3 has 14 amino acids. The germline gives CDR1 LGHDT, CDR2 YNNKEL (reference sequence). V lost 1 base to trimming and J lost 7 bases, with 11 bases between them. CDR3 protein: CASSQGTFSNEQFF. CDR3 sequence (DNA): TGTGCCAGCAGCCAAGGGACTTTCTCAAATGAGCAGTTCTTC.

J is TRBJ1-2 and V is TRBV27; D uncertain. Per the germline V gene, CDR1 is MNHEY and CDR2 is SMNVEV (reference sequence). The germline V and J ends were trimmed by 3 bases and 6 bases, with 5 bases remaining between them. This CDR3 region has 11 residues. This CDR3 is CASSFRDGYTF. CDR3 DNA sequence: TGTGCCAGCAGTTTCCGAGATGGCTACACCTTC.

This clone was found a few times. The chain joins TRBV6-1 to TRBJ1-5, with 9 bases that match TRBD1. This CDR3 is 14 amino acids long. With 7 bases clipped from V and 2 bases from J, the junction kept 3 bases outside the gene matches. The V gene's germline CDR1 is MNHNS and CDR2 SASEGT. CDR3 loop: CASNDRGGNQPQHF. CDR3 bases: TGTGCCAGCAATGACAGGGGGGGCAATCAGCCCCAGCATTTT.

In this sample, this clone turned up once. The V gene is TRBV28, the J gene TRBJ1-1; D is possibly TRBD1 (5 bases). V dropped 5 bases and J dropped 0 bases, with 7 bases sitting between them. The CDR3 contains 13 residues. Germline assignment: CDR1 MDHEN and CDR2 SYDVKM. The CDR3 coding sequence is TGTGCCAGCAGTCAGGGCATGAACACTGAAGCTTTCTTT. Amino acid sequence: CASSQGMNTEAFF. Looking up the rest from reference TRBV28 and TRBJ1-1 gives the full variable domain: DVKVTQSSRYLVKRTGEKVFLECVQDMDHENMFWYRQDPGLGLRLIYFSYDVKMKEKGDIPEGYSVSREKKERFSLILESASTNQTSMYLCASSQGMNTEAFFGQGTRLTVV.

This chain connects TRBV4-3 to TRBJ2-7, with D perhaps TRBD2 (5 bases). The CDR3 is 16 amino acids. Deletions cut 3 bases from V and 0 bases from J, with 15 bases between. The germline CDR1 and CDR2 sequences are LGHNA and YSLEER. The CDR3 DNA is TGCGCCAGCAGCCACCAAGCCACGAGGGACTCCTACGAGCAGTACTTC. It encodes CASSHQATRDSYEQYF.

The chain carries TRBV6-5 and TRBJ2-7; TRBD1 aligns across 9 bases. CDR1 MNHEY and CDR2 SVGAGI come from the germline V gene. With V trimmed by 6 bases and J by 3 bases, 3 bases remained unmatched. The CDR3 totals 13 residues. The chain's CDR3 is CASRGQGGYEQYF. The CDR3 DNA follows: TGTGCCAGCAGGGGACAGGGTGGCTACGAGCAGTACTTC.

The V and J genes are TRBV27 and TRBJ1-2; possibly TRBD1 for D (6 bases). The CDR3 loop spans 14 amino acids. Between the trimmed V and J ends, which lost 2 bases and 7 bases, there was a span of 14 bases. The germline V gene has CDR1 MNHEY and CDR2 SMNVEV (reference sequence). The CDR3 sequence is CASSLGRGAPGYTF. Here the CDR3 DNA reads TGTGCCAGCAGTTTAGGGCGGGGGGCTCCTGGCTACACCTTC.

The J gene is TRBJ2-3, the V gene TRBV5-4; no clear D gene. The CDR3 extends over 16 amino acids. Germline-derived CDR1 and CDR2 are SGHNT and YYREEE (reference sequence). Trimming pared 4 bases from V and 0 bases from J, leaving 15 bases between. CDR3 nucleotide sequence: TGTGCCAGCAGCCCAAGTAAGGAGAGGAGCACAGATACGCAGTATTTT. Protein product: CASSPSKERSTDTQYF.

This chain links TRBV11-3 with TRBJ1-6; 8 nucleotides match TRBD1. Per germline, CDR1 SGHNT and CDR2 YENEEA. This CDR3 is built from 16 residues. The V gene end was trimmed by 5 bases and the J gene end by 7 bases; junction bases not matched to a gene: 10. The CDR3 region is CASSVRGTGGNSPLHF. DNA for the CDR3: TGTGCCAGCAGCGTCCGAGGGACAGGCGGGAATTCACCCCTCCACTTT.

DNA for the CDR3: TGTGCCAGCAGCGAACGGCTAGCGGGAGTGTCAGATACGCAGTATTTT. It translates to CASSERLAGVSDTQYF. V usage is TRBV7-9 and J usage is TRBJ2-3; 10 nucleotides line up with TRBD2. CDR1 is SEHNR and CDR2 is FQNEAQ in the germline V gene (reference sequence). This CDR3 is 16 amino acids long. V trimming: 5 bases; J trimming: 4 bases; junction bases outside the gene matches: 9.

The chain uses TRBV9 and TRBJ1-1; D is unclear. V dropped 4 bases and J dropped 4 bases, with 11 bases sitting between them. The germline V gene encodes CDR1 SGDLS and CDR2 YYNGEE. The CDR3 consists of 13 residues. As DNA, the CDR3 is TGTGCCAGCAGCCTTAACTTGTTCACTGAAGCTTTCTTT. Encoded protein: CASSLNLFTEAFF.

This clone appeared a single time. The chain combines TRBV6-6 with TRBJ2-3; D gene ambiguous. The CDR3 extends over 14 amino acids. Germline V CDR1 and CDR2: MNHNY, SVGAGI (reference sequence). Trimming pared 2 bases from V and 6 bases from J, leaving 12 bases between. The CDR3 DNA is TGTGCCAGCAGTTACCCCACAGCCTCGGATACGCAGTATTTT. Its translation is CASSYPTASDTQYF.

The chain uses TRBV5-6 and TRBJ2-1; TRBD2 aligns across 8 bases. This CDR3 is built from 15 residues. With V trimmed by 0 bases and J by 5 bases, 4 bases remained unmatched. CDR1 SGHDT and CDR2 YYEEEE come from the germline V gene. The DNA of the CDR3 is TGTGCCAGCAGCTTGGGGCTAGCGGGTCACAATGAGCAGTTCTTC. This translates into CASSLGLAGHNEQFF.

The V and J genes are TRBV10-3 and TRBJ2-3, with 15 bases matching TRBD2. V lost 4 bases, J lost 1 base, and 9 bases stayed unmatched. The CDR3 spans 19 residues. Germline V CDR1 and CDR2: ENHRY, SYGVKD. CDR3: CAISGRTSGRAGGTDTQYF. For the CDR3, the DNA is TGTGCCATCAGTGGTCGGACTAGCGGGAGGGCCGGGGGCACAGATACGCAGTATTTT.